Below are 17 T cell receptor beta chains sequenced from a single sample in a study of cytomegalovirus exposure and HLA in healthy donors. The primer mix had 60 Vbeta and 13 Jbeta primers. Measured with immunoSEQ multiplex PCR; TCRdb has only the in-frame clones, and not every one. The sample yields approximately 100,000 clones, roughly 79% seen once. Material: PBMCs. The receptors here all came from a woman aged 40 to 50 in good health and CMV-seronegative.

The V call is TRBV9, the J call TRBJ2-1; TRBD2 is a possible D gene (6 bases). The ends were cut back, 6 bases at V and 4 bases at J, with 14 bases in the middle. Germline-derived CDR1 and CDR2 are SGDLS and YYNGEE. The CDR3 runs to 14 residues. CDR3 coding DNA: TGTGCCAGCAACCCTAGCGATTTATACAATGAGCAGTTCTTC. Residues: CASNPSDLYNEQFF.

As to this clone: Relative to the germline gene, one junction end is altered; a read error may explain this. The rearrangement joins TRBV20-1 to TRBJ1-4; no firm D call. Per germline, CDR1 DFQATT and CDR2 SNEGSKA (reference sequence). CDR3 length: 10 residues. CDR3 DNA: TGCAGTGCCATAGATGAAAACCTGTTTTTT. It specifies CSAIDENLFF.

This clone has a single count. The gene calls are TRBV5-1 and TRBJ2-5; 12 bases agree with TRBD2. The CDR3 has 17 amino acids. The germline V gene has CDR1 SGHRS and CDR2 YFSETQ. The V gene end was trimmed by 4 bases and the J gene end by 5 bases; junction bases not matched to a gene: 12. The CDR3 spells CASSNPSGGASGETQYF. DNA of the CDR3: TGCGCCAGCAGCAACCCTAGCGGGGGGGCATCTGGGGAGACCCAGTACTTC.

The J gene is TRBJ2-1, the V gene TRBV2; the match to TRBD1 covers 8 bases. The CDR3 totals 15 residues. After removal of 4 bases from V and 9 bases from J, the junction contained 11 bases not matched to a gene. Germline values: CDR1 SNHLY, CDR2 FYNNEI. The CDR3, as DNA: TGTGCCAGCAGTGTCGCAGGGGGCGCTTTAGGTGAGCAGTTCTTC. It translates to CASSVAGGALGEQFF.

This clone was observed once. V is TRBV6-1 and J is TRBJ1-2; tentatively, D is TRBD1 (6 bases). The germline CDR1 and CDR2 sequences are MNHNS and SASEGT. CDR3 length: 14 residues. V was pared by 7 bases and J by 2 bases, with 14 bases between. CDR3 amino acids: CASNRMDSNYGYTF. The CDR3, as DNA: TGTGCCAGCAACCGAATGGACAGCAACTATGGCTACACCTTC.

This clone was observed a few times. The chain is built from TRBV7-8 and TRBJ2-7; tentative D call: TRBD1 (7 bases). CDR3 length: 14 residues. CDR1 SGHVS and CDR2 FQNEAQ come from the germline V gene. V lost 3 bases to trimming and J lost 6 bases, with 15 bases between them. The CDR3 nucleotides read TGTGCCAGCAGCTTCCTCGTGCAGGGGGGCGAGCAGTACTTC. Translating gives CASSFLVQGGEQYF.

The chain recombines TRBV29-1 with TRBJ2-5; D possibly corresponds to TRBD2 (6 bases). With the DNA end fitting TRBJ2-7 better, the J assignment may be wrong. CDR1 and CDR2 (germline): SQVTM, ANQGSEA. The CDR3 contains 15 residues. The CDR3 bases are TGCAGCGTTAGGGGAGGCGGGCGTGCTCTCTACGAGCAGTACTTC. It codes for CSVRGGGRALYEQYF.

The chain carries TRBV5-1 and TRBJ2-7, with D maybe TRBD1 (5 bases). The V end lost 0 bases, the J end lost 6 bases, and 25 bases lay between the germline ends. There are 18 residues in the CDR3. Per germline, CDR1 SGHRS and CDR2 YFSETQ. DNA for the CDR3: TGCGCCAGCAGCTTGGTAGGGGCCGGACGGCTTGGTGGGGCCGAGCAGTACTTC. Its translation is CASSLVGAGRLGGAEQYF.

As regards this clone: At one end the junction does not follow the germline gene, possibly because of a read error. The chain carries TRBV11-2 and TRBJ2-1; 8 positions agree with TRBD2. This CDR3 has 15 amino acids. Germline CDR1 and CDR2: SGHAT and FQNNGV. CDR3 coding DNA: TGTGCCAGCAGCCTAGACGGGGGGGCCGTACGTGAGCAGTTCTTC. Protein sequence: CASSLDGGAVREQFF.

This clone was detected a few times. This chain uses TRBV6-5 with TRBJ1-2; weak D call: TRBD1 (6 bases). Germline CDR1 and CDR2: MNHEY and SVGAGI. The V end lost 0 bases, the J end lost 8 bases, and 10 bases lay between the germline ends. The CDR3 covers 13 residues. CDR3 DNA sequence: TGTGCCAGCAGTTACTCGGGGGGGCCCGGCTACACCTTC. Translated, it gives CASSYSGGPGYTF.

DNA for the CDR3: TGTGCCAGTAGTGCCCTTAAACAGGGAGATGAGCAGTTCTTC. Protein product: CASSALKQGDEQFF. This sequence joins TRBV19 and TRBJ2-1; D might be TRBD1 (6 bases). V was shortened by 5 bases and J by 8 bases, with 16 bases between the two germline ends. Germline V lookup: CDR1 LNHDA, CDR2 SQIVND (reference sequence). There are 14 residues in the CDR3.

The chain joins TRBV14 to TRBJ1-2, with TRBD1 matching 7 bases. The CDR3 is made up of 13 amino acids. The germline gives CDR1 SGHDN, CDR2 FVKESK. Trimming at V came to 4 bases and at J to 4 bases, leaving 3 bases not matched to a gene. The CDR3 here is CASSPGTAYGYTF. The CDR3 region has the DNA TGTGCCAGCAGCCCCGGGACAGCCTATGGCTACACCTTC.

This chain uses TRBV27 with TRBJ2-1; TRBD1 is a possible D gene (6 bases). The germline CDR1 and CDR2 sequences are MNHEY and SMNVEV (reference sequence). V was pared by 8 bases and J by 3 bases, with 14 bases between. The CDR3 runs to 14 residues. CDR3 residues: CASAGQMSYNEQFF. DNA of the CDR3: TGTGCCAGCGCCGGACAGATGAGCTACAATGAGCAGTTCTTC.

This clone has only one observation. CDR3 protein: CASSLATLGAEAFF. CDR3 bases: TGTGCCAGCAGCTTAGCTACCCTCGGGGCTGAAGCTTTCTTT. This chain uses TRBV7-9 with TRBJ1-1; D is unresolved. The CDR3 runs 14 residues. CDR1 and CDR2 from the germline V gene are SEHNR and FQNEAQ (reference sequence). Trimming removed 0 bases from V and 6 bases from J, with 11 bases in between.

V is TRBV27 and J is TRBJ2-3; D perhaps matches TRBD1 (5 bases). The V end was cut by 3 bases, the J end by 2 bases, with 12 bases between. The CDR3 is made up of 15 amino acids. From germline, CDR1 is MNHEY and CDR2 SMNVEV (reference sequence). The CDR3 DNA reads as TGTGCCAGCAGTTTGATCCCAGGGTCCACAGATACGCAGTATTTT. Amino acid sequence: CASSLIPGSTDTQYF.

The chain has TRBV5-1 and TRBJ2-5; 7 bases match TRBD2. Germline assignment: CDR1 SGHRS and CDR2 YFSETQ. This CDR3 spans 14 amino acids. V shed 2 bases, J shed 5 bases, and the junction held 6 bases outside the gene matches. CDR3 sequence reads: CASSLGTKAETQYF. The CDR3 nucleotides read TGCGCCAGCAGCTTAGGGACTAAGGCGGAGACCCAGTACTTC.

For the CDR3, the DNA is TGTGCTAGTGGTACGGACAGGGGACCCTACGAGCAGTACTTC. Translated: CASGTDRGPYEQYF. The genes are TRBV12-5 and TRBJ2-7; 9 nucleotides match TRBD1. The CDR3 loop spans 14 amino acids. Germline CDR1 LGHNT, CDR2 FRNRAP. The V segment lost 5 bases and the J segment 2 bases; nucleotides outside the gene matches: 4.